This is a list of T cell receptor beta chains from one sample in a study of graft-versus-host responses after intestinal transplantation. Here immunoSEQ multiplex PCR was the method, and the copy in TCRdb shows in-frame clones only, minus some. The table shows fewer than 15,000 clones, with 55% to 75% occurring only once. This sample comprised ileum tissue, obtained 700 to 800 days after intestinal transplantation. The receptor set was obtained from a human patient who received an intestinal transplant, so some T cells may come from the graft donor. CDR3s include the opening cysteine and the closing phenylalanine or tryptophan. A D gene is named only where the DNA matches it firmly. Expanded clones are given a class, and other clones once, few, many or no size at all.

D gene: TRBD1
J gene: TRBJ2-1
clone size: .
V gene: TRBV15
CDR3 DNA: TGTGCCACCAGCAGAGTCCCCGGGACAGGGGTTTACAATGAGCAGTTCTTC
CDR3 protein: CATSRVPGTGVYNEQFF

D gene: TRBD1
J gene: TRBJ2-7
clone size: .
V gene: TRBV5-4
CDR3 DNA: TGTGCCAGCAGCCCTCCTCCGACAGGGGGCTCCTACGAGCAGTACTTC
CDR3 protein: CASSPPPTGGSYEQYF

D gene: TRBD1
J gene: TRBJ2-7
clone size: .
V gene: TRBV6-1
CDR3 DNA: TGTGCCAGCAACGACAGGGGGCAAACTAACGAGCAGTACTTC
CDR3 protein: CASNDRGQTNEQYF

D gene: TRBD1
J gene: TRBJ2-5
clone size: .
V gene: TRBV19
CDR3 DNA: TGTGCCAGTAGTAGGACAGGGCTAGAGACCCAGTACTTC
CDR3 protein: CASSRTGLETQYF

D gene: TRBD2
J gene: TRBJ2-1
clone size: once
V gene: TRBV4-1
CDR3 DNA: TGCGCCAGCAGCGCCTTGGGGACTAGCGACCGGAGGGGGTTTTCCTCCTACAATGAGCAGTTCTTC
CDR3 protein: CASSALGTSDRRGFSSYNEQFF

D gene: TRBD1
J gene: TRBJ1-2
clone size: once
V gene: TRBV7-2
CDR3 DNA: TGTGCCAGCAGCCGCCGGACAGGGGATAACTATGGCTACACCTTC
CDR3 protein: CASSRRTGDNYGYTF

D gene: TRBD1
J gene: TRBJ2-7
clone size: .
V gene: TRBV13
CDR3 DNA: TGTGCCAGCAGCTTAGCTGGGACAGGGATAACCTACGAGCAGTACTTC
CDR3 protein: CASSLAGTGITYEQYF

D gene: .
J gene: TRBJ2-7
clone size: .
V gene: TRBV7-9
CDR3 DNA: TGTGCCAGCAGCTCGCAGGGTGACGAGCAGTACTTC
CDR3 protein: CASSSQGDEQYF

D gene: TRBD1
J gene: TRBJ1-3
clone size: .
V gene: TRBV29-1
CDR3 DNA: TGCAGCGTAGAAACAGGGGGCTTTGGAAACACCATATATTTT
CDR3 protein: CSVETGGFGNTIYF

D gene: TRBD1
J gene: TRBJ2-7
clone size: once
V gene: TRBV5-6
CDR3 DNA: TGTGCCAGCAGCTTGGGACAGGGGGCCTACGAGCAGTACTTC
CDR3 protein: CASSLGQGAYEQYF

D gene: .
J gene: TRBJ1-1
clone size: .
V gene: TRBV27
CDR3 DNA: TGTGCCAGCAGTTTATACGGGGGGGTGAACACTGAAGCTTTCTTT
CDR3 protein: CASSLYGGVNTEAFF

D gene: .
J gene: TRBJ1-1
clone size: .
V gene: TRBV7-9
CDR3 DNA: TGTGCCAGCAGCTTAGGAGGGGGGCGAAACACTGAAGCTTTCTTT
CDR3 protein: CASSLGGGRNTEAFF

D gene: .
J gene: TRBJ2-7
clone size: .
V gene: TRBV6-5
CDR3 DNA: TGTGCCAGCAGAGTAACTATTGCTTCGGGCTACGAGCAGTACTTC
CDR3 protein: CASRVTIASGYEQYF

D gene: TRBD2
J gene: TRBJ2-1
clone size: .
V gene: TRBV6-5
CDR3 DNA: TGTGCCAGCAGTTACTCTGGGCTAGCGGGAGTTGGGCAGTTCTTC
CDR3 protein: CASSYSGLAGVGQFF

D gene: TRBD1
J gene: TRBJ2-7
clone size: few
V gene: TRBV6-5
CDR3 DNA: TGTGCCAGCAGTTACCGGGACAGGGGGACCTACGAGCAGTACTTC
CDR3 protein: CASSYRDRGTYEQYF

D gene: .
J gene: TRBJ2-1
clone size: .
V gene: TRBV5-1
CDR3 DNA: TGCGCCAGCAGCTTGGGGCCTATCGGGAGCGAGTACAATGAGCAGTTCTTC
CDR3 protein: CASSLGPIGSEYNEQFF

D gene: .
J gene: TRBJ1-2
clone size: .
V gene: TRBV7-9
CDR3 DNA: TGTGCCAGCAGCTTACTGGGGGCAAGATATGGCTACACCTTC
CDR3 protein: CASSLLGARYGYTF

D gene: .
J gene: TRBJ1-5
clone size: .
V gene: TRBV18
CDR3 DNA: TGTGCCAGCTCACCATCAGGGAGGGATCAGCCCCAGCATTTT
CDR3 protein: CASSPSGRDQPQHF

D gene: TRBD1
J gene: TRBJ2-7
clone size: few
V gene: TRBV19
CDR3 DNA: TGTGCCAGTCACCCCCGAGGGGGCGCGAACGAGCAGTACTTC
CDR3 protein: CASHPRGGANEQYF

D gene: .
J gene: TRBJ2-7
clone size: few
V gene: TRBV11-2
CDR3 DNA: TGTGCCAGCAGCTTAGGGGGGGCGAGCTCCTACGAGCAGTACTTC
CDR3 protein: CASSLGGASSYEQYF

D gene: .
J gene: TRBJ2-7
clone size: .
V gene: TRBV6-6
CDR3 DNA: TGTGCCAGCAGTTACGACGGGAGTTTTTACGAGCAGTACTTC
CDR3 protein: CASSYDGSFYEQYF

D gene: TRBD1
J gene: TRBJ1-5
clone size: .
V gene: TRBV5-1
CDR3 DNA: TGCGCCAGCAGCTTAGAGGGGACAGGGGGTCAGCCCCAGCATTTT
CDR3 protein: CASSLEGTGGQPQHF

D gene: TRBD1
J gene: TRBJ2-5
clone size: large
V gene: TRBV4-1
CDR3 DNA: TGCGCCAGCAGCCAGACAGGGGGTCCACAAGAGACCCAGTACTTC
CDR3 protein: CASSQTGGPQETQYF